The clone carrying this T cell receptor (beta chain) was counted between two and nine times. Its antigen is currently unknown. Per the original data handling: The distant-metastasis classifier for papillary thyroid cancer was built from CDR3 differences across clinicopathological groups. TCRdb recomputed clones from the PCR reads via MiXCR. For this entry, the V and J calls and clone size follow TCRdb and not the study's own pipeline. The sample includes 29,000 or so clones, 3.5% to 4.5% of them seen just once. This record belongs to a study of metastatic and nonmetastatic thyroid tumors. Study-wide context: Repertoire data that came from the blood and tumor or nodule tissue of malignant and benign thyroid patients were compared.

Study observations and caveats: Relative to benign nodules, malignant thyroid tumors were reportedly characterized by significantly elevated TCR beta diversity in blood and tumor.

The germline CDR1 and CDR2 sequences are MNHNS and SASEGT. V dropped 4 bases and J dropped 2 bases, with 8 bases sitting between them. The CDR3 loop spans 13 amino acids. Thyroid surgery took place with no prior treatment in any patient. This receptor was taken from a female donor with papillary thyroid cancer or a benign thyroid nodule (not recorded which). Some clones in this sample may be carry-over from other donors' samples. This chain connects TRBV6-1 to TRBJ2-5; a possible D gene is TRBD1 (6 bases). Material: blood. The CDR3: CASSGTEQETQYF. For the CDR3, the DNA is TGTGCCAGCAGTGGGACAGAGCAAGAGACCCAGTACTTC.